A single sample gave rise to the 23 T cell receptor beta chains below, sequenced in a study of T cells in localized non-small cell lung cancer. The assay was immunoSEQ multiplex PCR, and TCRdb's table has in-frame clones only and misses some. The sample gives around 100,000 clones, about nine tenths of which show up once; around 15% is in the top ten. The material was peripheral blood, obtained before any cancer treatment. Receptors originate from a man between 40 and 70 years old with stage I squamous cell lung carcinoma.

The CDR3, as DNA: TGTGCCAGCAGCTTGCAGCGGGGGAGAGCAGATACGCAGTATTTT. Protein: CASSLQRGRADTQYF. The chain joins TRBV5-4 to TRBJ2-3, with 8 bases aligning to TRBD2. This CDR3 is 15 amino acids long. Germline CDR1 SGHNT, CDR2 YYREEE (reference sequence). V lost 1 base and J lost 4; bases outside the gene matches: 5.

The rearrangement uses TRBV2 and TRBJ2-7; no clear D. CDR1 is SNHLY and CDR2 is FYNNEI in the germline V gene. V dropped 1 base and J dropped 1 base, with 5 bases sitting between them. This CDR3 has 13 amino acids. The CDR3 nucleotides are TGTGCCAGCAGTGAAGTCTTTTCCTACGAGCAGTACTTC. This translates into CASSEVFSYEQYF. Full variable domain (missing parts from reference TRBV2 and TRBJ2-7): EPEVTQTPSHQVTQMGQEVILRCVPISNHLYFYWYRQILGQKVEFLVSFYNNEISEKSEIFDDQFSVERPDGSNFTLKIRSTKLEDSAMYFCASSEVFSYEQYFGPGTRLTVT.

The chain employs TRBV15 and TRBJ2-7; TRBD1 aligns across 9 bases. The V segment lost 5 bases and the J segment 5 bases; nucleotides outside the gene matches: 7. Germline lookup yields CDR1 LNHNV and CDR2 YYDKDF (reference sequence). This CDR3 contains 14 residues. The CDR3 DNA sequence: TGTGCCACCAGCCTACGGACAGGGGCAAACGAGCAGTACTTC. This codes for CATSLRTGANEQYF.

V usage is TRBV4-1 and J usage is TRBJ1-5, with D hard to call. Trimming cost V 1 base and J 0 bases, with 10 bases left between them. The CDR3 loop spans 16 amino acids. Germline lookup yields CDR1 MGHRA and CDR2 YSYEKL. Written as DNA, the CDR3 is TGCGCCAGCAGCCAAGTAAAGGGAAATAGCAATCAGCCCCAGCATTTT. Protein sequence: CASSQVKGNSNQPQHF.

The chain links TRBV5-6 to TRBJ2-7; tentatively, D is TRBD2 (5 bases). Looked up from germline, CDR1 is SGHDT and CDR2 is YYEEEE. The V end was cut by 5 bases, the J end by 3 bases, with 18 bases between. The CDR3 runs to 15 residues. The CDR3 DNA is TGTGCCAGCAGTTTTTACCGGGGATCCGGCTACGAGCAGTACTTC. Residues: CASSFYRGSGYEQYF.

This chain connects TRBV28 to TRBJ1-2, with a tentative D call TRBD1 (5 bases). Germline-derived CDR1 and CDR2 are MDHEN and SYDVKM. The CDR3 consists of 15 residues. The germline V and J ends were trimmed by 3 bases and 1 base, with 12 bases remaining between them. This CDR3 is CASSFIGGNNYGYTF. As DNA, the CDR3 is TGTGCCAGCAGTTTTATCGGGGGAAATAACTATGGCTACACCTTC.

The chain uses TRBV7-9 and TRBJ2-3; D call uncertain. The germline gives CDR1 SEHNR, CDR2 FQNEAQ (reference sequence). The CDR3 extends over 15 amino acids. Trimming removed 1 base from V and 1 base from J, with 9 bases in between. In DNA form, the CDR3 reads TGTGCCAGCAGCTTAGGAGGAAGGGGCACAGATACGCAGTATTTT. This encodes CASSLGGRGTDTQYF. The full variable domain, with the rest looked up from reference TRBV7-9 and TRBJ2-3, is DTGVSQNPRHKITKRGQNVTFRCDPISEHNRLYWYRQTLGQGPEFLTYFQNEAQLEKSRLLSDRFSAERPKGSFSTLEIQRTEQGDSAMYLCASSLGGRGTDTQYFGPGTRLTVL.

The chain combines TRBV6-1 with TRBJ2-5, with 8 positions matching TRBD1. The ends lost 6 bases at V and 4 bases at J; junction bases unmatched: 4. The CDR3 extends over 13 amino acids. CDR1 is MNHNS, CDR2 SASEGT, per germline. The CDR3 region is CASSGGQGETQYF. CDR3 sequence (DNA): TGTGCCAGCAGCGGAGGACAGGGAGAGACCCAGTACTTC.

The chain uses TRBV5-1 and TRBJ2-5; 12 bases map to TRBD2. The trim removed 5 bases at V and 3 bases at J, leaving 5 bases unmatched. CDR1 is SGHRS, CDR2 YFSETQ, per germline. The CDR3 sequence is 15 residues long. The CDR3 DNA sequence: TGCGCCAGCAGTACTAGCGGGGGGCAAGAAGAGACCCAGTACTTC. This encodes CASSTSGGQEETQYF. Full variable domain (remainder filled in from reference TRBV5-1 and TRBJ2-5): KAGVTQTPRYLIKTRGQQVTLSCSPISGHRSVSWYQQTPGQGLQFLFEYFSETQRNKGNFPGRFSGRQFSNSRSEMNVSTLELGDSALYLCASSTSGGQEETQYFGPGTRLLVL.

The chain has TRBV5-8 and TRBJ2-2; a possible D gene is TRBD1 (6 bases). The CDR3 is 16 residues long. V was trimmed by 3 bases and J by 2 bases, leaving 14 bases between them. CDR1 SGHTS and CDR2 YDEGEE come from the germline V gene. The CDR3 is CASSSGQRLNTGELFF. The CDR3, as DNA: TGTGCCAGCAGCTCCGGACAGCGCCTTAACACCGGGGAGCTGTTTTTT.

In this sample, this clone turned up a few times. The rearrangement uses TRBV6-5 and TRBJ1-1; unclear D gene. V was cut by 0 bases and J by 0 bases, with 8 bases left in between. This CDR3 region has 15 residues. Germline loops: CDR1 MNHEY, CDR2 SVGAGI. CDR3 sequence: CASSYSGILNTEAFF. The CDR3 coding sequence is TGTGCCAGCAGTTACTCAGGGATCCTGAACACTGAAGCTTTCTTT.

The CDR3: CASTPALSAGNTIYF. The CDR3, as DNA: TGTGCCAGCACCCCTGCCCTTAGCGCTGGAAACACCATATATTTT. The rearrangement uses TRBV14 and TRBJ1-3, with unresolved D. Trimming removed 7 bases at V and 2 bases at J, with 15 bases between. The CDR3 is made up of 15 amino acids. Germline V gene data show CDR1 as SGHDN and CDR2 as FVKESK.

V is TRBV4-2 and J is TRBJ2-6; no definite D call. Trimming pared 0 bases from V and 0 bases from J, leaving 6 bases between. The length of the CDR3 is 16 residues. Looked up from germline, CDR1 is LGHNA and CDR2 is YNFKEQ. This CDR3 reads CASSQETASGANVLTF. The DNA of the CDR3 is TGTGCCAGCAGCCAAGAAACAGCCTCTGGGGCCAACGTCCTGACTTTC.

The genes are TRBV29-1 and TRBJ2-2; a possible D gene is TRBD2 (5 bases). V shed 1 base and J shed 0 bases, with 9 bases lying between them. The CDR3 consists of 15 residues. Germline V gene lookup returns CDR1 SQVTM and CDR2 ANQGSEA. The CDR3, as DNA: TGCAGCGTTGAAGTTTCGGAGGCGAACACCGGGGAGCTGTTTTTT. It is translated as CSVEVSEANTGELFF.

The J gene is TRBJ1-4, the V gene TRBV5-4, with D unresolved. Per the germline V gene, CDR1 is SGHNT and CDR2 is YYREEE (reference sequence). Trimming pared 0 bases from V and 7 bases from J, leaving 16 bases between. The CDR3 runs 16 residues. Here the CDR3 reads CASSLAKTRGSEKLFF. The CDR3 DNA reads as TGTGCCAGCAGCTTGGCCAAGACCCGGGGTAGTGAAAAACTGTTTTTT.

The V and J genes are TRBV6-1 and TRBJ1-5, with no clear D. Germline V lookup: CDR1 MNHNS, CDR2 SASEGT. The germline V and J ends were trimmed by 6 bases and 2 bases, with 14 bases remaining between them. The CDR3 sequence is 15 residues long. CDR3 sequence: CASRGMDRGNQPQHF. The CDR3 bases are TGTGCCAGCAGAGGGATGGACCGTGGCAATCAGCCCCAGCATTTT.

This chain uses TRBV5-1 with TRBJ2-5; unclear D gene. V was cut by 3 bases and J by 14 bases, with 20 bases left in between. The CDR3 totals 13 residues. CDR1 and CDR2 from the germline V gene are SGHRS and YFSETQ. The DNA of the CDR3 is TGCGCCAGCAGCTCCGAATTTACCCCACCCTTCTACTTC. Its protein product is CASSSEFTPPFYF.

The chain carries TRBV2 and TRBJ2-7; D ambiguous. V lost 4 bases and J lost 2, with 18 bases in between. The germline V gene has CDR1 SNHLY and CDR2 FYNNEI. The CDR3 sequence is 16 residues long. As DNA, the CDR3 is TGTGCCAGCAGTGGACTTGGCAGGAAGGTTCCCTACGAGCAGTACTTC. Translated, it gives CASSGLGRKVPYEQYF.

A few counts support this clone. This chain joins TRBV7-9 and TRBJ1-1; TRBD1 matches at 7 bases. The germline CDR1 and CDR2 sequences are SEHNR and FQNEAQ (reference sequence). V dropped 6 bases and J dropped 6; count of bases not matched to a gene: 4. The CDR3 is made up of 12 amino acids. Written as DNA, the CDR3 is TGTGCCAGCAGTCGACAGGGCTCTGAAGCTTTCTTT. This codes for CASSRQGSEAFF.

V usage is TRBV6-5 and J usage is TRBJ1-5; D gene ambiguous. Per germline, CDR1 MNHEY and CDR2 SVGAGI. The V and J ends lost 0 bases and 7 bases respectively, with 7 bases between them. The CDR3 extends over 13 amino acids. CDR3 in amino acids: CASSYSPLQPQHF. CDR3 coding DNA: TGTGCCAGCAGTTACTCCCCCTTGCAGCCCCAGCATTTT.

The CDR3 reads CASSYSGGQGYEKLFF. Written as DNA, the CDR3 is TGTGCCAGCAGTTACTCAGGGGGACAGGGTTATGAAAAACTGTTTTTT. The V call is TRBV6-6, the J call TRBJ1-4; 9 bases map to TRBD1. Per germline, CDR1 MNHNY and CDR2 SVGAGI (reference sequence). The CDR3 spans 16 residues. V was clipped by 0 bases and J by 6 bases; unmatched bases: 5.

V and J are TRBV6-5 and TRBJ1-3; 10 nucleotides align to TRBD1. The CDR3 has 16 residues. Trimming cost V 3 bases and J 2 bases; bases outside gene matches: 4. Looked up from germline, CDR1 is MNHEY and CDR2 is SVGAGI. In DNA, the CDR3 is TGTGCCAGCAGTTATCCCGGGACAGGGGCTGGAAACACCATATATTTT. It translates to CASSYPGTGAGNTIYF.

The CDR3 spells CASSLRDPPITDTQYF. CDR3 nucleotides: TGTGCCAGCAGTTTAAGGGACCCGCCCATTACAGATACGCAGTATTTT. The gene calls are TRBV6-5 and TRBJ2-3; either TRBD1 or TRBD2 may fit D (5 bases each). Per germline, CDR1 MNHEY and CDR2 SVGAGI. V lost 4 bases to trimming and J lost 3 bases, with 17 bases between them. The CDR3 length is 16 residues.